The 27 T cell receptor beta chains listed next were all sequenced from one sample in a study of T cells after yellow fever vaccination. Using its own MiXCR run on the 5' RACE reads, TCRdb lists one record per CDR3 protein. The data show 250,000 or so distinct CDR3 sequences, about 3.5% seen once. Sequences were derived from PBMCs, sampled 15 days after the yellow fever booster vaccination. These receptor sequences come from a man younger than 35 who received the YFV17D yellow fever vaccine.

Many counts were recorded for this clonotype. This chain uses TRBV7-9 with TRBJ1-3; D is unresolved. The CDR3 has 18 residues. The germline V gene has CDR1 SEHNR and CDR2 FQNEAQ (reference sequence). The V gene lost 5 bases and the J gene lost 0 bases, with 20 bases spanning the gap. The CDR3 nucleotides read TGTGCCAGCAGCCTACACCGAGACCCGACACCCTCTGGAAACACCATATATTTT. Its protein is CASSLHRDPTPSGNTIYF.

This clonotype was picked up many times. The CDR3 nucleotides read TGCGCCAGCAGCCAAGATGGATTTACTGGGCAGTTCTTC. Translating gives CASSQDGFTGQFF. The rearrangement uses TRBV4-3 and TRBJ2-1; D is unclear. V lost 0 bases to trimming and J lost 12 bases, with 12 bases between them. The V gene's germline CDR1 is LGHNA and CDR2 YSLEER. The CDR3 is 13 residues long.

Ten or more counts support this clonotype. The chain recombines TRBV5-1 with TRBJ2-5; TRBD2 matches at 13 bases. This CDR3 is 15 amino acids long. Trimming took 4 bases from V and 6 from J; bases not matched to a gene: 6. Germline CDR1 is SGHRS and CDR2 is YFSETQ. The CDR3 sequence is CASSLGLAGIKTQYF. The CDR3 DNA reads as TGCGCCAGCAGCCTGGGACTAGCGGGGATCAAGACCCAGTACTTC. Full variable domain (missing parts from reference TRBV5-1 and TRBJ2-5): KAGVTQTPRYLIKTRGQQVTLSCSPISGHRSVSWYQQTPGQGLQFLFEYFSETQRNKGNFPGRFSGRQFSNSRSEMNVSTLELGDSALYLCASSLGLAGIKTQYFGPGTRLLVL.

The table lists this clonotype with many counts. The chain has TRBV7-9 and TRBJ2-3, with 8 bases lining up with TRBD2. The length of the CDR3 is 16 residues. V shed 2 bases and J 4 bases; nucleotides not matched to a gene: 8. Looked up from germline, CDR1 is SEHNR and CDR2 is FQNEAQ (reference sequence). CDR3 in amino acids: CASSLRRGGRADTQYF. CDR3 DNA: TGTGCCAGCAGCTTAAGACGGGGGGGCCGGGCAGATACGCAGTATTTT.

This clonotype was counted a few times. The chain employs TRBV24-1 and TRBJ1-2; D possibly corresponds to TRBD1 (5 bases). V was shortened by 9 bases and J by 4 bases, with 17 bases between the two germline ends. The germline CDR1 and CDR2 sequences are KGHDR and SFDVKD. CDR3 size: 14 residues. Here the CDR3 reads CATPGVRGPYGYTF. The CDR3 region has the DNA TGTGCCACCCCCGGAGTGAGGGGACCCTATGGCTACACCTTC.

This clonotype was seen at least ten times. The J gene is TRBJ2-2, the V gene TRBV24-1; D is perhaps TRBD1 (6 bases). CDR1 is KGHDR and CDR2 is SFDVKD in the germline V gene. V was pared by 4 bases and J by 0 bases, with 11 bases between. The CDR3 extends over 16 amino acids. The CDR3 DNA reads TGTGCCACCAGTGACTCCGGGACACCGAACACCGGGGAGCTGTTTTTT. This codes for CATSDSGTPNTGELFF.

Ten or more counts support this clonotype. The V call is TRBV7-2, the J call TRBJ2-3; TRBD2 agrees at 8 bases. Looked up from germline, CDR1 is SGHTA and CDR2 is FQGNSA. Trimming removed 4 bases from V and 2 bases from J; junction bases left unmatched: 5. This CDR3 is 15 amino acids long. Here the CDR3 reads CASSYRGGPTDTQYF. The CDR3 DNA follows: TGTGCCAGCAGCTACCGGGGGGGCCCCACAGATACGCAGTATTTT.

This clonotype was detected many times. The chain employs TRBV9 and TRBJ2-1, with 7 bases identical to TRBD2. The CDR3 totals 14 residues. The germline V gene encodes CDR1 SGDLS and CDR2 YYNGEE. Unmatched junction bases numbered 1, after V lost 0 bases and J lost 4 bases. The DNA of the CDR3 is TGTGCCAGCAGCGTAGGGCGGGGGTACAATGAGCAGTTCTTC. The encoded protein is CASSVGRGYNEQFF.

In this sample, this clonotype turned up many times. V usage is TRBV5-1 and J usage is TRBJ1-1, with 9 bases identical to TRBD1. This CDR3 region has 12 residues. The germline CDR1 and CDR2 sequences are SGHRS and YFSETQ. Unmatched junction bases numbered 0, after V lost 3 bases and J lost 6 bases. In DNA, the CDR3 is TGCGCCAGCAGCTGGACAGGGGCTGAAGCTTTCTTT. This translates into CASSWTGAEAFF.

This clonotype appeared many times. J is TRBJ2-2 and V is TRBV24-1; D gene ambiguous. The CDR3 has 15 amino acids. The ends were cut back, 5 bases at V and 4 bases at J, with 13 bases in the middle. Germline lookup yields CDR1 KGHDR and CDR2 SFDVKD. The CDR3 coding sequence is TGTGCCACCAGTGGAGAAACATACGGCACCGGGGAGCTGTTTTTT. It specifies CATSGETYGTGELFF.

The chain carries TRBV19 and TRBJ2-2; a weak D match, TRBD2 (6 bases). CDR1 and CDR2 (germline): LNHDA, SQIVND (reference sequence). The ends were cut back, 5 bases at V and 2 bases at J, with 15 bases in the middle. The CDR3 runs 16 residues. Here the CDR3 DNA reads TGTGCCAGTAGTCACATCCGGGGGTCAAACACCGGGGAGCTGTTTTTT. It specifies CASSHIRGSNTGELFF.

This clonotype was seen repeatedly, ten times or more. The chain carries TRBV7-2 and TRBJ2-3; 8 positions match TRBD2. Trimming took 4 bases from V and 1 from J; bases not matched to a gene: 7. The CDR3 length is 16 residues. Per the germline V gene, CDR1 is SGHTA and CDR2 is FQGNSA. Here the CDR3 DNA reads TGTGCCAGCAGCTCCCTCCCGGGACTAGGCACAGATACGCAGTATTTT. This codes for CASSSLPGLGTDTQYF.

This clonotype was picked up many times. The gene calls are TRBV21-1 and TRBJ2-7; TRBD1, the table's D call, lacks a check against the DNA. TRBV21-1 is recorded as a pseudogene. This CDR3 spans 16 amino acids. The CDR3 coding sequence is TGTGCCAGCAGCAAAGGGCACAGGGGTGGTTCTTACGAGCAGTACTTC. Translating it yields CASSKGHRGGSYEQYF.

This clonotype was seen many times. CDR3 coding DNA: TGTGCCAGCAGCCCCGGACAGGGAATGAACACTGAAGCTTTCTTT. As protein: CASSPGQGMNTEAFF. V usage is TRBV7-9 and J usage is TRBJ1-1, with 8 bases lining up with TRBD1. The CDR3 runs 15 residues. With V trimmed by 5 bases and J by 0 bases, 5 bases remained unmatched. The germline V gene has CDR1 SEHNR and CDR2 FQNEAQ (reference sequence).

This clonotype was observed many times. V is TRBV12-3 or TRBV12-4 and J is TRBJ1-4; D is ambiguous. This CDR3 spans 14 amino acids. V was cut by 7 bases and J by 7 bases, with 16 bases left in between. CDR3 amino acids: CASTTHELGEKLFF. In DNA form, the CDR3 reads TGTGCCAGCACCACCCACGAGCTTGGTGAAAAACTGTTTTTT.

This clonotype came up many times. This CDR3 is CASSRGGAGDTQYF. The CDR3 DNA reads as TGTGCCAGCAGCCGCGGGGGGGCCGGGGATACGCAGTATTTT. The V and J genes are TRBV7-2 and TRBJ2-3; 9 bases agree with TRBD2. This CDR3 is built from 14 residues. CDR1 is SGHTA and CDR2 is FQGNSA in the germline V gene. V shed 5 bases, J shed 6 bases, and the junction held 6 bases outside the gene matches. The full variable domain, with the rest looked up from reference TRBV7-2 and TRBJ2-3, is GAGVSQSPSNKVTEKGKDVELRCDPISGHTALYWYRQSLGQGLEFLIYFQGNSAPDKSGLPSDRFSAERTGGSVSTLTIQRTQQEDSAVYLCASSRGGAGDTQYFGPGTRLTVL.

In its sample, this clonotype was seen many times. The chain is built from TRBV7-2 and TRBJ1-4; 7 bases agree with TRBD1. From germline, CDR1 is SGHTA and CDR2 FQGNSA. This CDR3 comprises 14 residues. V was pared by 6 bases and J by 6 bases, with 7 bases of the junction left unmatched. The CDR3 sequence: CASRQTGMDEKLFF. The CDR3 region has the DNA TGTGCCAGCAGGCAGACAGGGATGGATGAAAAACTGTTTTTT.

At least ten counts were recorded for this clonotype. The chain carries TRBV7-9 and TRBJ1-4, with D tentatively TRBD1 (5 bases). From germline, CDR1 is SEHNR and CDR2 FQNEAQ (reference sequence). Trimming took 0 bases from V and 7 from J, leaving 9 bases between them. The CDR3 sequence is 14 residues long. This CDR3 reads CASSLARQGEKLFF. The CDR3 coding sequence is TGTGCCAGCAGCTTAGCGCGGCAGGGTGAAAAACTGTTTTTT.

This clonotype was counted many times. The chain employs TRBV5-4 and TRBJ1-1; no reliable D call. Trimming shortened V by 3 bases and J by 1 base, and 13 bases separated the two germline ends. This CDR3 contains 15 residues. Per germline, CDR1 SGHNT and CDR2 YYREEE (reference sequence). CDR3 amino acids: CASSSGTDGNTEAFF. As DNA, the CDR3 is TGTGCCAGCAGCTCGGGAACGGACGGGAACACTGAAGCTTTCTTT.

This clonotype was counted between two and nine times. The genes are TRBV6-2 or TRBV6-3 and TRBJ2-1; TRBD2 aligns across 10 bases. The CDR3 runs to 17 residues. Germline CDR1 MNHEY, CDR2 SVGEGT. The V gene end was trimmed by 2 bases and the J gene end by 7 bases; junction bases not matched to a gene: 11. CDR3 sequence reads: CASSYRLSGGAGNEQFF. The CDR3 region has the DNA TGTGCCAGCAGTTACCGACTAAGCGGGGGGGCCGGGAATGAGCAGTTCTTC.

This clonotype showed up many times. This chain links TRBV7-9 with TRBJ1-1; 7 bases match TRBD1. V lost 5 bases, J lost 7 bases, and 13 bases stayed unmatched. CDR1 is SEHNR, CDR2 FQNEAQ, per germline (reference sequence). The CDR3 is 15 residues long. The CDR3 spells CASSPGSQGIGEAFF. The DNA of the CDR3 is TGTGCCAGCAGCCCCGGTTCACAGGGGATCGGTGAAGCTTTCTTT.

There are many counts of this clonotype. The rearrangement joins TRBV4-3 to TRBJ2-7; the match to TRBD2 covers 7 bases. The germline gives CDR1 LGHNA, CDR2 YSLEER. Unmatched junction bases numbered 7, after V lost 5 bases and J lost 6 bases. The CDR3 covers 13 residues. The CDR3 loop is CASSFRLASEQYF. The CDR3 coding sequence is TGCGCCAGCAGCTTTCGACTAGCTAGCGAGCAGTACTTC.

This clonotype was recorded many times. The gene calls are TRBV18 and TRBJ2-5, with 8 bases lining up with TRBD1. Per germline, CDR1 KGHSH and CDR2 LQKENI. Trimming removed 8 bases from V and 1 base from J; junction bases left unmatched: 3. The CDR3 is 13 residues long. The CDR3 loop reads CASGQGLQETQYF. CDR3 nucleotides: TGTGCCAGCGGACAGGGACTCCAAGAGACCCAGTACTTC.

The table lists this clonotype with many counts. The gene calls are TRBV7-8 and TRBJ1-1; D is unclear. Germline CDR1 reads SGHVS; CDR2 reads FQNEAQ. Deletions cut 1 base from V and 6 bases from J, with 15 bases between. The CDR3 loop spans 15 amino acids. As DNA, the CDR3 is TGTGCCAGCAGCTTAGTAGTTTCGGCTCCTGCTGAAGCTTTCTTT. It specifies CASSLVVSAPAEAFF. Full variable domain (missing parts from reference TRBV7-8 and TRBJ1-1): GAGVSQSPRYKVAKRGQDVALRCDPISGHVSLFWYQQALGQGPEFLTYFQNEAQLDKSGLPSDRFFAERPEGSVSTLKIQRTQQEDSAVYLCASSLVVSAPAEAFFGQGTRLTVV.

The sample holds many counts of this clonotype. The CDR3 loop is CASSYPLAGELFF. In nucleotides, the CDR3 is TGTGCCAGCAGCTACCCCTTGGCCGGGGAGCTGTTTTTT. This chain uses TRBV7-3 with TRBJ2-2; D call uncertain. Germline V gene lookup returns CDR1 SGHTA and CDR2 FQGTGA. The CDR3 extends over 13 amino acids. With 4 bases removed from V and 6 bases from J, the gap between germline ends came to 9 bases.

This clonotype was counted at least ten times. The CDR3 region has the DNA TGTGCCAGCAGCCACCCCGCATGGAACACTGAAGCTTTCTTT. Translated, it gives CASSHPAWNTEAFF. V gene TRBV3-1 combines with J gene TRBJ1-1; D unclear. V shed 3 bases and J shed 1 base, with 9 bases lying between them. Germline V gives CDR1 LGHDT, CDR2 YNNKEL (reference sequence). The CDR3 length is 14 residues.

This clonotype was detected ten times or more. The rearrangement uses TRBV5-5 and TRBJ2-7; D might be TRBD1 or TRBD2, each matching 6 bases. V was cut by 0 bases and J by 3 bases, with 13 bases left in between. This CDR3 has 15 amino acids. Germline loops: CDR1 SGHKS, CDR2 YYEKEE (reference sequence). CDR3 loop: CASSLALGGIYEQYF. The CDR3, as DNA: TGTGCCAGCAGCTTGGCCTTGGGGGGCATCTACGAGCAGTACTTC.